The present T cell receptor beta chain was sequenced within a study of blood T cell repertoires in COVID-19. Turning to the study itself: From T cells, B-cell-depleted T cells, or PBMCs came the material, which was cDNA or gDNA.

Authors' methods: The assay estimated nucleated cells by amplifying reference gene primers. TCRdb's copy holds only in-frame clones and misses some; the assay was immunoSEQ multiplex PCR. D and trimming were read from the DNA, whereas the V and J calls and clone size are those reported in that table. The sample records more than 200,000 clones, about 88% being singletons. Patients of the Seattle cohort, enrolled during active infection, were followed longitudinally. The sequence was collected from a woman in her forties or fifties with COVID-19, enrolled during active disease. The sample consisted of peripheral blood.

The CDR3 region has the DNA TGCAGCGTGGACTCGGGGGGCCATGGCTACACCTTC. Translating gives CSVDSGGHGYTF. This chain connects TRBV29-1 to TRBJ1-2; D is perhaps TRBD1 (6 bases). Trimming cost V 6 bases and J 6 bases, with 14 bases left between them. This CDR3 spans 12 amino acids. Per germline, CDR1 SQVTM and CDR2 ANQGSEA.